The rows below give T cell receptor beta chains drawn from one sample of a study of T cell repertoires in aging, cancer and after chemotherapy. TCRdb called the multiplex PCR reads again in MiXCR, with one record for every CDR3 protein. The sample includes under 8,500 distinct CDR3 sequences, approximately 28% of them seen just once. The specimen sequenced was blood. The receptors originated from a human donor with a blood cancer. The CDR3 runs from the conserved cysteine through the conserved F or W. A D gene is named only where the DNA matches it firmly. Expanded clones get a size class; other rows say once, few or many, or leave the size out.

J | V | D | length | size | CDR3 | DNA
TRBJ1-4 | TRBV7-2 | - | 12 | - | CASSLDREKLFF | TGTGCCAGCAGCTTAGACAGAGAAAAACTGTTTTTT
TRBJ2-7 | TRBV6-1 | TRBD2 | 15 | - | CASSEASGGAYEQYF | TGTGCCAGCAGTGAAGCTAGCGGGGGGGCCTACGAGCAGTACTTC
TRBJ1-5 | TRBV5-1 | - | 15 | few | CASSFEGRGNQPQHF | TGCGCCAGCAGCTTCGAGGGGAGGGGCAATCAGCCCCAGCATTTT
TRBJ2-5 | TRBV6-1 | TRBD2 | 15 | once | CASSELAGGRETQYF | TGTGCCAGCAGTGAACTAGCGGGGGGCCGAGAGACCCAGTACTTC
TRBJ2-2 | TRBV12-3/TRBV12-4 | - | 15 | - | CASSARGANTGELFF | TGTGCCAGCAGTGCCAGGGGGGCGAACACCGGGGAGCTGTTTTTT
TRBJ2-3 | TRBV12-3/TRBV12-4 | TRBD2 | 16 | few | CASPCGTRKGTDTQYF | TGTGCCAGCCCCTGTGGGACTAGAAAAGGCACAGATACGCAGTATTTT
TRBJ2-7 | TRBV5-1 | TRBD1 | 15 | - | CASSLRTGDTYEQYF | TGCGCCAGCAGCCTAAGGACAGGGGACACCTACGAGCAGTACTTC
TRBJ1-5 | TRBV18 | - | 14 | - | CASSGRDGNQPQHF | TGTGCCAGCTCCGGTCGCGATGGCAATCAGCCCCAGCATTTT
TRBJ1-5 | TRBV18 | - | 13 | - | CASSPAQGQPQHF | TGTGCCAGCTCACCAGCCCAGGGACAGCCCCAGCATTTT
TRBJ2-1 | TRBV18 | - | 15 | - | CASSPPTDRRNEQFF | TGTGCCAGCTCACCACCAACAGATCGAAGGAATGAGCAGTTCTTC
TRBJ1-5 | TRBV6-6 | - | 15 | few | CASSYTAVRDQPQHF | TGTGCCAGCAGTTACACGGCAGTTCGGGATCAGCCCCAGCATTTT
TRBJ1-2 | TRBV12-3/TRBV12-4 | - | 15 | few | CASSFAGSSSYGYTF | TGTGCCAGCAGTTTTGCCGGCAGTTCGAGCTATGGCTACACCTTC
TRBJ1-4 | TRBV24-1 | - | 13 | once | CATSEGPNEKLFF | TGTGCCACCAGTGAGGGGCCGAATGAAAAACTGTTTTTT
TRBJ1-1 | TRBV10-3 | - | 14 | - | CAIKGSGTSTEAFF | TGTGCCATCAAGGGGAGTGGGACAAGCACTGAAGCTTTCTTT
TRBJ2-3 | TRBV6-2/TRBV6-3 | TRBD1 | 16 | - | CAGSPSRQGRTDTQYF | TGTGCCGGCAGTCCAAGCCGACAGGGAAGGACAGATACGCAGTATTTT
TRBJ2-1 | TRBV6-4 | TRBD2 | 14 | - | CASSLGTSGNEQFF | TGTGCCAGCAGTCTGGGGACTAGCGGAAATGAGCAGTTCTTC
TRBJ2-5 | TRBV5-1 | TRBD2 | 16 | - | CASSLGTSLGQETQYF | TGCGCCAGCAGCTTGGGGACTAGCCTCGGCCAAGAGACCCAGTACTTC
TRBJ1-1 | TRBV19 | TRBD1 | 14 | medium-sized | CASSIEDRVGEAFF | TGTGCCAGTAGTATCGAGGACAGGGTGGGTGAAGCTTTCTTT
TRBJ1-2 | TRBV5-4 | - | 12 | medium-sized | CASSDDLYGYTF | TGTGCCAGCAGCGACGATCTATATGGCTACACCTTC
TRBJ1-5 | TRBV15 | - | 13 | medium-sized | CATSRLGNQPQHF | TGTGCCACCAGCAGACTCGGCAATCAGCCCCAGCATTTT
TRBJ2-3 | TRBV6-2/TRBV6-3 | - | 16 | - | CASSKGRDGGTDTQYF | TGTGCCAGCAGTAAGGGGCGGGATGGGGGCACAGATACGCAGTATTTT
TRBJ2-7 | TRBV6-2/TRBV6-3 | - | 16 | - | CASSYSISGNSYEQYF | TGTGCCAGCAGTTACTCGATTAGCGGTAATTCCTACGAGCAGTACTTC
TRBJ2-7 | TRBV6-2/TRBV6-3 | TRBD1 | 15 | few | CASSYHRTGNTEQYF | TGTGCCAGCAGTTATCACCGGACAGGGAATACCGAGCAGTACTTC
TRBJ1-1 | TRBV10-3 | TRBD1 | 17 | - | CAISESLTGGLGTEAFF | TGTGCCATCAGTGAAAGTCTTACAGGGGGCTTGGGGACTGAAGCTTTCTTT
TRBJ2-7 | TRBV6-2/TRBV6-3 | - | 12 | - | CASSYHLDRQYF | TGTGCCAGCAGTTACCACCTCGACAGGCAGTACTTC
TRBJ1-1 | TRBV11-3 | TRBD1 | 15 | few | CASIPGQGSNTEAFF | TGTGCCAGCATTCCGGGACAGGGTTCAAACACTGAAGCTTTCTTT
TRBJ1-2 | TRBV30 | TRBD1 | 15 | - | CAWSSSGQGAKGYTF | TGTGCCTGGAGTTCATCGGGACAGGGGGCGAAGGGCTACACCTTC
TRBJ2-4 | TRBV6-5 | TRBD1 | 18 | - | CASSYGDRGRNGKNIQYF | TGTGCCAGCAGTTACGGGGACAGGGGGCGAAATGGTAAAAACATTCAGTACTTC
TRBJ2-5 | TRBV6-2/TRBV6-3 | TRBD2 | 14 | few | CASRPTSGVKTQYF | TGTGCCAGCAGGCCGACTAGCGGGGTTAAGACCCAGTACTTC
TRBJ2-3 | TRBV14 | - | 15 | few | CASSQVAQDTDTQYF | TGTGCCAGCAGCCAAGTAGCGCAAGACACAGATACGCAGTATTTT
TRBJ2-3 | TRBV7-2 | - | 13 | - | CASSLGHTDTQYF | TGTGCCAGCAGCTTAGGACACACAGATACGCAGTATTTT
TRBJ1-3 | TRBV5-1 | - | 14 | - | CASSLGTSGNTIYF | TGCGCCAGCAGCTTAGGGACCTCTGGAAACACCATATATTTT
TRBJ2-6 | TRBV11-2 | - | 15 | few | CASNDRTAGANVLTF | TGTGCCAGCAATGATCGGACTGCCGGGGCCAACGTCCTGACTTTC
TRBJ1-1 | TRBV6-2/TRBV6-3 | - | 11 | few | CASMENTEAFF | TGTGCCAGCATGGAGAACACTGAAGCTTTCTTT
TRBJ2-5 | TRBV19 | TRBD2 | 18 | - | CASSANLLAGGRGETQYF | TGTGCCAGTAGTGCAAACTTACTAGCGGGGGGCCGAGGGGAGACCCAGTACTTC
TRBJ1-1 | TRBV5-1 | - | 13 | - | CASKIGENTEAFF | TGCGCCAGTAAAATTGGGGAGAACACTGAAGCTTTCTTT